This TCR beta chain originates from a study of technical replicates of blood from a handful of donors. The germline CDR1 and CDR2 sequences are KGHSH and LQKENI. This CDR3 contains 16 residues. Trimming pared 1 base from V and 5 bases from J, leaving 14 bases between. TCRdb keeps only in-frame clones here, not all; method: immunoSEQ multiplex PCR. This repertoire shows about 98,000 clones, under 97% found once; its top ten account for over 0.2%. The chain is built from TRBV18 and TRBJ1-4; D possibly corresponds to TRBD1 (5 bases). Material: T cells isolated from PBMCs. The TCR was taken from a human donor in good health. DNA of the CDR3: TGTGCCAGCTCACCACGAGGGACTTCGGTAAATGAAAAACTGTTTTTT. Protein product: CASSPRGTSVNEKLFF.